This T cell receptor (beta chain) derives from a study of blood T cell repertoires in COVID-19. Turning to the study itself: Both acute and convalescent COVID-19 samples were obtained from the United States, Italy and Spain.

Original methodology: Counts of nucleated cells, estimated from reference gene primer amplification, were obtained. The table came from immunoSEQ multiplex PCR; TCRdb's copy has only in-frame clones and leaves some out. V and J calls and clone size are given by that table; D and trimming were obtained from the DNA. Altogether 300,000 or so clones are present, around nine tenths being singletons, with the ten largest covering 2.5% to 3%. Up to 2 weeks before entering the study, exposed participants had met a COVID-19 case. This clone was detected only once. The junction had 7 bases not matched to a gene; V was cut back by 4 bases and J by 0 bases. Germline V gives CDR1 MNHNS, CDR2 SASEGT. CDR3 length: 17 amino acids.

The chain recombines TRBV6-1 with TRBJ1-1; 11 nucleotides match TRBD1. The sequenced material came from PBMCs or T cells enriched from blood (not recorded which). This TCR was sampled from a woman in her forties or fifties who had been exposed to COVID-19. CDR3 loop: CASSGVPGQGVNTEAFF. The CDR3 coding sequence is TGTGCCAGCAGTGGGGTCCCGGGACAGGGGGTGAACACTGAAGCTTTCTTT.